This T cell receptor (beta chain) derives from a study of Graves' ophthalmopathy and Graves' hyperthyroidism. Amplification of TCR beta CDR3 regions used RNA transcripts. After a first-round RT-PCR with HTBI primers, a second-round multiplex PCR was run. TCRdb ran MiXCR on the multiplex PCR reads and lists one entry per CDR3 protein. The repertoire holds about 220,000 distinct CDR3 sequences, with about a fifth as singletons. CDR1 is LNHDA, CDR2 SQIVND, per germline (reference sequence). The CDR3 has 13 residues. The V gene end was trimmed by 6 bases and the J gene end by 5 bases; junction bases not matched to a gene: 5.

The TCR originated in a woman aged 45-65 years with Graves' ophthalmopathy. This chain uses TRBV19 with TRBJ2-5; 8 bases map to TRBD2. The sample comprised peripheral blood. Here the CDR3 reads CASRPGGGETQYF. The CDR3 nucleotides read TGTGCCAGTAGGCCGGGAGGGGGGGAGACCCAGTACTTC.